This T cell receptor beta chain derives from a study of T cell changes during pregnancy in multiple sclerosis. Looked up from germline, CDR1 is SGHDT and CDR2 is YYEEEE. The V end was cut by 0 bases, the J end by 4 bases, with 7 bases between. This CDR3 contains 13 residues. Method: immunoSEQ multiplex PCR; TCRdb's copy keeps in-frame clones and lacks some. Of tens of thousands of clones detected, roughly 92% appear once; the ten largest clones hold more than 2%. The TCR sequence derives from a female donor with multiple sclerosis, enrolled in a pregnancy study. Sequenced material: peripheral blood, taken after pregnancy. This rearrangement joins TRBV5-6 to TRBJ1-2; D gene unclear. The CDR3 DNA follows: TGTGCCAGCAGCTTGGCCCACGGCTATGGCTACACCTTC. This gives the protein CASSLAHGYGYTF.